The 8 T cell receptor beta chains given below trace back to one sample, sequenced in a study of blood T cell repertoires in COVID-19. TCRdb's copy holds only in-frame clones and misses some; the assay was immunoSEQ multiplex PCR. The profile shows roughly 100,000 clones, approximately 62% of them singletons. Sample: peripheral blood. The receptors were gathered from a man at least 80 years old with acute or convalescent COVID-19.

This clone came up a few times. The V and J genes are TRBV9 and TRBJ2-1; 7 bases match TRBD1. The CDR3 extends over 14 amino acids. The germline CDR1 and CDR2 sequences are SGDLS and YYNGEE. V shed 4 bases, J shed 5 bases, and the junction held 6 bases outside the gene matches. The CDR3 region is CASSPADRHNEQFF. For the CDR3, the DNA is TGTGCCAGCAGCCCGGCGGACAGGCACAATGAGCAGTTCTTC. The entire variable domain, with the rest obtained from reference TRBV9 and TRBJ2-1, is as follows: DSGVTQTPKHLITATGQRVTLRCSPRSGDLSVYWYQQSLDQGLQFLIQYYNGEERAKGNILERFSAQQFPDLHSELNLSSLELGDSALYFCASSPADRHNEQFFGPGTRLTVL.

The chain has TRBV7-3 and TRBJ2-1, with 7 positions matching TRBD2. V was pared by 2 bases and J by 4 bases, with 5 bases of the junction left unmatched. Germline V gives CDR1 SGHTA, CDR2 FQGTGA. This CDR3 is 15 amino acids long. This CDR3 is CASSLLAETYNEQFF. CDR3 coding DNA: TGTGCCAGCAGCTTACTAGCGGAAACTTACAATGAGCAGTTCTTC.

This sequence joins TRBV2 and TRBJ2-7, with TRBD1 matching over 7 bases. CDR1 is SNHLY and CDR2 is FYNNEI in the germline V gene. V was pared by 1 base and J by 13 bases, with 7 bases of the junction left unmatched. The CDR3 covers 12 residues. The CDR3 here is CASSEVGQILYF. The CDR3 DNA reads TGTGCCAGCAGTGAAGTGGGACAGATACTTTACTTC.

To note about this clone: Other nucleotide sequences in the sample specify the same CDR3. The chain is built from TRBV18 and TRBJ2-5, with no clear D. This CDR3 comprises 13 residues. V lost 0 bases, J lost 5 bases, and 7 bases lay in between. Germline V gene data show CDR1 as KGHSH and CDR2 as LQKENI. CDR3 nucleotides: TGTGCCAGCTCACCACCGTCGCGGGAGACCCAGTACTTC. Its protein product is CASSPPSRETQYF. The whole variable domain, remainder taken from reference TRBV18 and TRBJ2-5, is NAGVMQNPRHLVRRRGQEARLRCSPMKGHSHVYWYRQLPEEGLKFMVYLQKENIIDESGMPKERFSAEFPKEGPSILRIQQVVRGDSAAYFCASSPPSRETQYFGPGTRLLVL.

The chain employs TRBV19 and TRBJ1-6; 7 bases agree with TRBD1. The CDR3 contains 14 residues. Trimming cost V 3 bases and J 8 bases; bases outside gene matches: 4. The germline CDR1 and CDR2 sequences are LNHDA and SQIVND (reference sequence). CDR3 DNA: TGTGCCAGTAGTATTACAGGGGAAGATTCACCCCTCCACTTT. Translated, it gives CASSITGEDSPLHF.

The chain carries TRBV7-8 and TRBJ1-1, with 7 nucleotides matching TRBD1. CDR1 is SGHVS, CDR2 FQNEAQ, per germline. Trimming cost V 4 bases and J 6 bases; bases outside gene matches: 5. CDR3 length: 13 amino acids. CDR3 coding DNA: TGTGCCAGCAGCTCCAGACAGGGCCCTGAAGCTTTCTTT. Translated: CASSSRQGPEAFF.

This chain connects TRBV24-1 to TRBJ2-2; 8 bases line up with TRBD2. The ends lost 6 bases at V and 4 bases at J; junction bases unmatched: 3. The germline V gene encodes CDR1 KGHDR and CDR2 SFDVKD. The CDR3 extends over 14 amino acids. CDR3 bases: TGTGCCACCAGTAACGGGAGGGCCACCGGGGAGCTGTTTTTT. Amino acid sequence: CATSNGRATGELFF.

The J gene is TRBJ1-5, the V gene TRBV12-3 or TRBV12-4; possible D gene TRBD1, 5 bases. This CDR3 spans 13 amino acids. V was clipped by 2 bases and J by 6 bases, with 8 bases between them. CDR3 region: CASSLTGGQPQHF. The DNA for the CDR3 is TGTGCCAGCAGTTTAACGGGGGGTCAGCCCCAGCATTTT.